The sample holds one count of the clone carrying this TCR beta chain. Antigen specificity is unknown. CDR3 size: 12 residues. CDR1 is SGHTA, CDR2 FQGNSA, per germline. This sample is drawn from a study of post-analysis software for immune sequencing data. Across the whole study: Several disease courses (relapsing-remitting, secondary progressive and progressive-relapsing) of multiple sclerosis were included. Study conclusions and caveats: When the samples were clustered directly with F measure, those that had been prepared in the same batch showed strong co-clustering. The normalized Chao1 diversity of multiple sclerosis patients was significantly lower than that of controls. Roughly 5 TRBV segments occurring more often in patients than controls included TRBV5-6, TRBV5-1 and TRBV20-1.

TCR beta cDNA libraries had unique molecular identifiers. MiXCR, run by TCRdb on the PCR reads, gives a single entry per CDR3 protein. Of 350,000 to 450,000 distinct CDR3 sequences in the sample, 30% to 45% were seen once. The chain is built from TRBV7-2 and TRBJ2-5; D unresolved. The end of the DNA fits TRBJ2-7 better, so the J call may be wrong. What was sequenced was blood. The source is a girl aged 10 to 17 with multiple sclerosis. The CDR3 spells CASSRSRFEQYF. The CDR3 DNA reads TGTGCCAGCAGCCGTTCGCGGTTCGAGCAGTACTTC.